This T cell receptor (beta chain) was profiled in a study of T cell responses to AZD1222 COVID-19 vaccine. Whole-study findings and limits: Females outnumbered males among donors, who were mostly white British; clonal diversity was possibly underestimated.

Remarks on this clone: Antigen: not known. The same CDR3 can be traced to other DNA sequences in this sample.

Trimming took 0 bases from V and 3 from J; bases not matched to a gene: 8. From germline, CDR1 is ENHRY and CDR2 SYGVKD. This CDR3 contains 17 residues. TCRdb keeps only in-frame clones here, not all; method: immunoSEQ multiplex PCR. Of around 170,000 clones detected, approximately 91% appear once; the ten largest clones hold 0.99%. The receptor comes from an adult in good health. The chain links TRBV10-3 to TRBJ2-1, with 7 bases matching TRBD2. This specimen consisted of peripheral blood, obtained on day 0 of AZD1222 vaccination. Here the CDR3 DNA reads TGTGCCATCAGTGAGTCTCGGGCTAGCGGAGACTACAATGAGCAGTTCTTC. Translated: CAISESRASGDYNEQFF.